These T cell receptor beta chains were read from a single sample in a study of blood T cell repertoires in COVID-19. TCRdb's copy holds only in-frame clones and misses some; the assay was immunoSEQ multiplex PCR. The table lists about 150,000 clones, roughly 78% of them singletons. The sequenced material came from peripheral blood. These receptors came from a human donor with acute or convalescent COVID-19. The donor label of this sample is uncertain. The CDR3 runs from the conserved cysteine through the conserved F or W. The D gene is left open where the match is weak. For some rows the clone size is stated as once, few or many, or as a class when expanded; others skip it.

CDR3aa: CAWLPSRTGELFF
CDR3nt: TGTGCCTGGCTACCCTCGCGTACCGGGGAGCTGTTTTTT
j_gene: TRBJ2-2
v_gene: TRBV30
d_gene: NA
abundance: NA

CDR3aa: CSVLQGTGGWGNYGYTF
CDR3nt: TGCAGCGTCCTCCAGGGGACAGGGGGATGGGGTAACTATGGCTACACCTTC
j_gene: TRBJ1-2
v_gene: TRBV29-1
d_gene: TRBD1
abundance: NA

CDR3aa: CASSQDREAANTEAFF
CDR3nt: TGCGCCAGCAGCCAAGATCGGGAGGCCGCCAACACTGAAGCTTTCTTT
j_gene: TRBJ1-1
v_gene: TRBV4-1
d_gene: NA
abundance: NA

CDR3aa: CASSTDRGVYNEQFF
CDR3nt: TGTGCCAGTAGTACTGACAGGGGAGTCTACAATGAGCAGTTCTTC
j_gene: TRBJ2-1
v_gene: TRBV19
d_gene: TRBD1
abundance: NA

CDR3aa: CASSRPETSGEQYF
CDR3nt: TGTGCCAGCAGCCGCCCCGAAACTTCGGGGGAGCAGTACTTC
j_gene: TRBJ2-7
v_gene: TRBV7-9
d_gene: NA
abundance: NA

CDR3aa: CASSFAGEETQYF
CDR3nt: TGTGCCAGCAGCTTCGCGGGGGAGGAGACCCAGTACTTC
j_gene: TRBJ2-5
v_gene: TRBV7-2
d_gene: TRBD2
abundance: NA

CDR3aa: CSVGGGYRQETQYF
CDR3nt: TGCAGCGTTGGGGGCGGCTACCGACAAGAGACCCAGTACTTC
j_gene: TRBJ2-5
v_gene: TRBV29-1
d_gene: NA
abundance: NA

CDR3aa: CASSLIPRTGINYGYTF
CDR3nt: TGTGCCAGCAGCTTAATCCCCCGGACAGGAATTAACTATGGCTACACCTTC
j_gene: TRBJ1-2
v_gene: TRBV7-3
d_gene: TRBD1
abundance: NA

CDR3aa: CASSPSGRVSYEQYF
CDR3nt: TGTGCCAGCTCACCTTCCGGCCGGGTCTCCTACGAGCAGTACTTC
j_gene: TRBJ2-7
v_gene: TRBV18
d_gene: NA
abundance: NA

CDR3aa: CASGLRQGANEQFF
CDR3nt: TGTGCTAGTGGTTTGAGGCAGGGTGCGAATGAGCAGTTCTTC
j_gene: TRBJ2-1
v_gene: TRBV12-5
d_gene: NA
abundance: NA

CDR3aa: CASSYIGRAYEQYF
CDR3nt: TGTGCCAGCAGTTACATCGGCAGGGCCTACGAGCAGTACTTC
j_gene: TRBJ2-7
v_gene: TRBV6-5
d_gene: NA
abundance: NA

CDR3aa: CASSQGTSNTEAFF
CDR3nt: TGTGCCAGCAGCCAAGGGACATCGAACACTGAAGCTTTCTTT
j_gene: TRBJ1-1
v_gene: TRBV6-6
d_gene: NA
abundance: NA

CDR3aa: CASSEGAVTDTQYF
CDR3nt: TGTGCCAGCAGTGAAGGGGCTGTCACAGATACGCAGTATTTT
j_gene: TRBJ2-3
v_gene: TRBV2
d_gene: NA
abundance: NA

CDR3aa: CARKLLGANVLTF
CDR3nt: TGTGCCAGGAAGCTCCTGGGGGCCAACGTCCTGACTTTC
j_gene: TRBJ2-6
v_gene: TRBV2
d_gene: NA
abundance: NA

CDR3aa: CASSQARLSGGGDEQFF
CDR3nt: TGTGCCAGCAGCCAGGCCCGGCTTAGCGGGGGAGGGGATGAGCAGTTCTTC
j_gene: TRBJ2-1
v_gene: TRBV7-3
d_gene: TRBD2
abundance: NA

CDR3aa: CASSDVSRVAWGNTIYF
CDR3nt: TGTGCCAGCAGTGACGTCTCCAGGGTCGCTTGGGGAAACACCATATATTTT
j_gene: TRBJ1-3
v_gene: TRBV6-1
d_gene: NA
abundance: NA

CDR3aa: CASSATGGGLNTEAFF
CDR3nt: TGCGCCAGCAGCGCGACAGGGGGCGGTCTGAACACTGAAGCTTTCTTT
j_gene: TRBJ1-1
v_gene: TRBV5-1
d_gene: TRBD1
abundance: NA

CDR3aa: CATSRDRGTGDPSGNTIYF
CDR3nt: TGTGCCACCAGCAGAGATAGAGGGACAGGTGATCCCTCTGGAAACACCATATATTTT
j_gene: TRBJ1-3
v_gene: TRBV15
d_gene: TRBD1
abundance: NA

CDR3aa: CASSRTGSGNTIYF
CDR3nt: TGTGCCAGCAGCCGGACAGGGTCTGGAAACACCATATATTTT
j_gene: TRBJ1-3
v_gene: TRBV5-4
d_gene: TRBD1
abundance: once

CDR3aa: CASRGGLVFGTQYF
CDR3nt: TGTGCCAGCAGGGGAGGGCTCGTCTTCGGTACGCAGTATTTT
j_gene: TRBJ2-3
v_gene: TRBV2
d_gene: TRBD2
abundance: NA

CDR3aa: CASSEAGTGFNYGYTF
CDR3nt: TGTGCCAGCAGTGAAGCGGGGACAGGGTTCAACTATGGCTACACCTTC
j_gene: TRBJ1-2
v_gene: TRBV25-1
d_gene: TRBD1
abundance: once

CDR3aa: CASSLGTSGGPTQYF
CDR3nt: TGTGCCAGCAGCTTAGGGACTAGCGGGGGACCGACGCAGTATTTT
j_gene: TRBJ2-3
v_gene: TRBV7-2
d_gene: TRBD2
abundance: NA

CDR3aa: CASSEPGKSSYNSPLHF
CDR3nt: TGTGCCAGCAGCGAACCGGGGAAAAGCTCCTATAATTCACCCCTCCACTTT
j_gene: TRBJ1-6
v_gene: TRBV5-4
d_gene: NA
abundance: NA

CDR3aa: CASSLDENYGYTF
CDR3nt: TGCGCCAGCAGCTTGGACGAGAACTATGGCTACACCTTC
j_gene: TRBJ1-2
v_gene: TRBV5-1
d_gene: NA
abundance: few

CDR3aa: CSASGVANTGELFF
CDR3nt: TGCAGTGCTAGTGGCGTCGCGAACACCGGGGAGCTGTTTTTT
j_gene: TRBJ2-2
v_gene: TRBV20-1
d_gene: NA
abundance: NA

CDR3aa: CASSVVGNTDFEQFF
CDR3nt: TGTGCCAGCAGCGTAGTAGGTAATACCGACTTTGAGCAGTTCTTC
j_gene: TRBJ2-1
v_gene: TRBV9
d_gene: NA
abundance: NA

CDR3aa: CASSQGLGFHYGYTF
CDR3nt: TGCGCCAGCAGCCAAGGGCTCGGGTTCCACTATGGCTACACCTTC
j_gene: TRBJ1-2
v_gene: TRBV4-3
d_gene: NA
abundance: NA

CDR3aa: CASSLGTSLETQYF
CDR3nt: TGCGCCAGCAGCTTGGGGACTAGTCTGGAGACCCAGTACTTC
j_gene: TRBJ2-5
v_gene: TRBV5-1
d_gene: TRBD2
abundance: once

CDR3aa: CASSDLARSAGGNTEAFF
CDR3nt: TGCGCCAGCAGCGACCTGGCCCGTTCGGCAGGGGGGAACACTGAAGCTTTCTTT
j_gene: TRBJ1-1
v_gene: TRBV5-1
d_gene: TRBD1
abundance: NA

CDR3aa: CASSLRQGDGYTF
CDR3nt: TGTGCCAGCAGTTTGCGACAGGGAGATGGCTACACCTTC
j_gene: TRBJ1-2
v_gene: TRBV5-6
d_gene: TRBD1
abundance: NA

CDR3aa: CASAKRTGISGANVLTF
CDR3nt: TGTGCCAGTGCCAAGAGGACAGGGATCTCTGGGGCCAACGTCCTGACTTTC
j_gene: TRBJ2-6
v_gene: TRBV19
d_gene: TRBD1
abundance: NA

CDR3aa: CASSLVGHLYGYTF
CDR3nt: TGTGCCAGCAGCTTAGTGGGACACCTATATGGCTACACCTTC
j_gene: TRBJ1-2
v_gene: TRBV11-2
d_gene: NA
abundance: NA

CDR3aa: CASSGTGYEQYF
CDR3nt: TGTGCCAGCAGCGGAACAGGCTACGAGCAGTACTTC
j_gene: TRBJ2-7
v_gene: TRBV7-9
d_gene: NA
abundance: once

CDR3aa: CAWSPGKYEQYF
CDR3nt: TGTGCCTGGAGTCCAGGGAAGTACGAGCAGTACTTC
j_gene: TRBJ2-7
v_gene: TRBV30
d_gene: NA
abundance: NA

CDR3aa: CASSLVLAGTQETQYF
CDR3nt: TGTGCCAGCAGCTTAGTTCTAGCGGGGACTCAAGAGACCCAGTACTTC
j_gene: TRBJ2-5
v_gene: TRBV7-2
d_gene: TRBD2
abundance: NA

CDR3aa: CASSETGTYGYTF
CDR3nt: TGTGCCAGCAGTGAAACAGGGACCTATGGCTACACCTTC
j_gene: TRBJ1-2
v_gene: TRBV2
d_gene: NA
abundance: NA

CDR3aa: CAWRQRNTEAFF
CDR3nt: TGTGCCTGGAGGCAGCGGAACACTGAAGCTTTCTTT
j_gene: TRBJ1-1
v_gene: TRBV30
d_gene: NA
abundance: NA